This TCR beta chain was identified in a study of T cell responses to AZD1222 COVID-19 vaccine. Study at large: The study pooled second doses at about 4 or about 12 weeks.

Clones were read by immunoSEQ multiplex PCR, and TCRdb kept only the in-frame ones, dropping some. The profile shows around 76,000 clones, roughly 84% of them singletons. This clone was picked up a small number of times. Between the trimmed V and J ends, which lost 2 bases and 4 bases, there was a span of 12 bases. Germline assignment: CDR1 SGHRS and CDR2 YFSETQ. This CDR3 has 14 residues. The input for sequencing was peripheral blood, taken on day 0 of AZD1222 vaccination. J is TRBJ1-2 and V is TRBV5-1; maybe TRBD1 (5 bases). The TCR comes from an adult in good health. CDR3 residues: CASSFRRAGYGYTF. The CDR3 coding sequence is TGCGCCAGCAGCTTTCGCAGGGCTGGCTATGGCTACACCTTC. The whole variable domain, filled in from reference TRBV5-1 and TRBJ1-2, reads KAGVTQTPRYLIKTRGQQVTLSCSPISGHRSVSWYQQTPGQGLQFLFEYFSETQRNKGNFPGRFSGRQFSNSRSEMNVSTLELGDSALYLCASSFRRAGYGYTFGSGTRLTVV.